This TCR beta chain was sequenced in a study of T cells expressing NK-cell markers. Study-wide context: It was from sorted CD3+CD56+NKG2C+, CD3+CD56+NKG2C- and CD3+CD56-NKG2C+ T cells that TCR beta repertoires came. General study results and limits: HCMV specificity of the expanded NKG2C+ T cell clones was not established. The dominant NKG2C+ clonotypes represented roughly 1.0-7.5% of CD8+ T cells in five to seven donors. Among a few donors, these clonotypes also ranked first in the CD3+CD56-NKG2C+ fraction.

The CDR3 is made up of 18 amino acids. Looked up from germline, CDR1 is MNHEY and CDR2 is SVGEGT. TCRdb reanalyzed the 5' RACE reads, giving one entry per CDR3 protein sequence and no DNA. The listing contains fewer than 550,000 distinct CDR3 sequences. Details on this clonotype: Its target is unknown.

The source is a woman aged 45-65 years in good health. The gene calls are TRBV6-2 or TRBV6-3 and TRBJ2-2; TCRdb names TRBD2, which stays unverified in the absence of DNA. The material sequenced was blood T cells: a sorted CD56 or NKG2C T cell subset, CD4+ or CD8+ T cells, or bulk PBMC T cells (not recorded which). CDR3 sequence: CASSYSTSGSANTGELFF.